This TCR beta chain was sequenced during a study of breast tumors, draining lymph nodes, adjacent tissues. Study outcomes and limitations: Compared with basal-like, luminal-like tumors shared significantly more repertoire with nontumor tissue. Tumor TCR diversity was below lymph nodes but above nontumor tissue. The data were judged consistent with most tumor T cells coming from lymph node and expanding in tumor. Data only fit, rather than demonstrated, lymph node origin of most tumor T cells.

The CDR3 has 15 amino acids. Germline CDR1 and CDR2: LNHNV and YYDKDF (reference sequence). Trimming shortened V by 0 bases and J by 4 bases, and 12 bases separated the two germline ends. From the multiplex PCR reads, TCRdb called clonotypes with MiXCR, one entry per CDR3 protein. The sample contains some 100,000 distinct CDR3 sequences, 20% to 25% of which appear only once. Ten or more counts support this clonotype. Its matching antigen is unknown. The lymph nodes were axillary draining lymph nodes from breast cancer patients. The TCR sequence derives from a female donor with breast cancer. Some clones in this sample may be carry-over from other donors' samples. V gene TRBV15 combines with J gene TRBJ1-2; D is perhaps TRBD1 (6 bases). Sequences were obtained from axillary lymph node tissue. In nucleotides, the CDR3 is TGTGCCACCAGCAGAGATTTGGGAGGGGGCTATGGCTACACCTTC. It is translated as CATSRDLGGGYGYTF.